These T cell receptor beta chains were read from a single sample in a study of regulatory T cells in long-lasting Graves disease. One entry per CDR3 protein, called by TCRdb with MiXCR from the multiplex PCR reads. The data contain about 430,000 distinct CDR3 sequences, over 20% of them singletons. Here the sequenced sample was peripheral blood mononuclear cells (PBMCs), taken when the disease was refractory, from a patient treated with antithyroid drugs. These receptors came from a female donor with Graves disease. CDR3s include the opening cysteine and the closing phenylalanine or tryptophan. The D gene is left open where the match is weak. Part of the rows lack a size; the others show once, few, many or a class for expanded clones.

V	J	size	D	CDR3	DNA
TRBV27	TRBJ2-2	few	-	CASSRETGPGELFF	TGTGCCAGCAGCAGAGAGACAGGCCCCGGGGAGCTGTTTTTT
TRBV15	TRBJ2-1	-	TRBD2	CATSRVAGGIPYEQFF	TGTGCCACCAGCAGAGTAGCGGGAGGTATTCCCTATGAGCAGTTCTTC
TRBV4-1	TRBJ2-2	-	-	CASSQGAPNTGELFF	TGCGCCAGCAGCCAAGGAGCACCCAACACCGGGGAGCTGTTTTTT
TRBV20-1	TRBJ2-7	many	-	CSARDRTASSYEQYF	TGCAGTGCTAGAGATCGGACGGCTAGCTCCTACGAGCAGTACTTC
TRBV20-1	TRBJ2-7	many	TRBD1	CSAKRDRGTYEQYF	TGCAGTGCAAAAAGGGACAGAGGCACCTACGAGCAGTACTTC
TRBV19	TRBJ1-5	-	TRBD1	CASSLWQGAFSNQPQHF	TGTGCCAGTTCCCTCTGGCAGGGGGCGTTTTCCAATCAGCCCCAGCATTTT
TRBV7-2	TRBJ2-1	-	TRBD2	CASSSSGSSPHEQFF	TGTGCCAGCAGCTCAAGCGGGAGCTCCCCCCATGAGCAGTTCTTC
TRBV11-2	TRBJ1-3	few	-	CASSLPGTGNTIYF	TGTGCCAGCAGCCTACCAGGGACCGGAAACACCATATATTTT
TRBV15	TRBJ1-1	many	-	CATSGGNTEAFF	TGTGCCACCAGCGGCGGTAACACTGAAGCTTTCTTT
TRBV2	TRBJ2-6	-	-	CASTETEVSGANVLTF	TGTGCCAGCACGGAGACAGAAGTCTCTGGGGCCAACGTCCTGACTTTC
TRBV18	TRBJ2-7	few	TRBD1	CASSPATGAEYEQYF	TGTGCCAGCTCACCGGCGACAGGGGCCGAGTACGAGCAGTACTTC
TRBV18	TRBJ1-2	-	-	CASSPPGNWGFYGYTF	TGTGCCAGCTCACCACCGGGCAACTGGGGATTCTATGGCTACACCTTC
TRBV6-2/TRBV6-3	TRBJ1-5	-	-	CANSPSSQPQHF	TGTGCCAACAGCCCAAGTAGTCAGCCCCAGCATTTT
TRBV2	TRBJ1-1	many	TRBD1	CASAGTGGTEAFF	TGTGCCAGCGCCGGGACAGGGGGCACTGAAGCTTTCTTT
TRBV6-1	TRBJ1-5	many	TRBD1	CASRTGTGGSNQPQHF	TGTGCCAGCAGAACCGGGACAGGGGGTAGCAATCAGCCCCAGCATTTT
TRBV6-1	TRBJ2-3	-	-	CATSGDFDTQYF	TGTGCCACGTCCGGAGACTTCGATACGCAGTATTTT
TRBV28	TRBJ2-5	-	TRBD1	CASSFRDRDGETQYF	TGTGCCAGCAGCTTCCGGGACAGGGATGGAGAGACCCAGTACTTC
TRBV2	TRBJ2-7	many	-	CASRLTGTHEQYF	TGTGCCAGCAGACTTACAGGGACCCACGAGCAGTACTTC
TRBV3-1	TRBJ1-1	few	-	CASSLGTLAFF	TGTGCCAGCAGCCTCGGGACTTTGGCTTTCTTT
TRBV28	TRBJ1-1	many	-	CASTDQARTTITEAFF	TGTGCCAGCACCGACCAGGCCAGGACCACCATAACTGAAGCTTTCTTT
TRBV30	TRBJ2-7	many	TRBD2	CAWISGSSYEQYF	TGTGCCTGGATTAGCGGGAGCTCCTACGAGCAGTACTTC
TRBV6-1	TRBJ1-5	few	-	CASSTDGGKPQHF	TGTGCCAGCAGTACGGACGGTGGGAAGCCCCAGCATTTT
TRBV20-1	TRBJ2-2	-	-	CSAGDWTGELFF	TGCAGTGCGGGAGATTGGACCGGGGAGCTGTTTTTT
TRBV28	TRBJ2-1	few	-	CASSFGGSYNEQFF	TGCGCCAGCAGCTTTGGCGGATCCTACAATGAGCAGTTCTTC
TRBV9	TRBJ2-7	-	TRBD2	CASSRLAGSGGEQYF	TGTGCCAGCAGCAGACTAGCGGGATCTGGAGGGGAGCAGTACTTC
TRBV20-1	TRBJ2-7	-	TRBD2	CSAETTIAGATYEQYF	TGCAGTGCCGAGACCACAATAGCGGGAGCTACCTACGAGCAGTACTTC
TRBV28	TRBJ2-7	many	-	CASSKTGPDEQYF	TGTGCCAGCAGTAAAACAGGCCCAGACGAGCAGTACTTC
TRBV11-2	TRBJ2-1	-	TRBD1	CASSRRQGRDEQFF	TGTGCCAGCAGTCGACGACAGGGTAGGGATGAGCAGTTCTTC
TRBV6-1	TRBJ2-2	many	-	CATNRGGTGELFF	TGTGCCACTAACAGGGGAGGTACCGGGGAGCTGTTTTTT
TRBV7-9	TRBJ1-2	-	TRBD1	CASSTTQTGVGYGYTF	TGTGCCAGCAGCACAACCCAGACAGGGGTCGGCTATGGCTACACCTTC
TRBV4-1	TRBJ1-1	few	-	CASSQDLTGPAQAFF	TGCGCCAGCAGCCAAGATCTGACGGGTCCAGCTCAAGCTTTCTTT